This TCR beta chain was documented in a study of Ad26.COV2.S vaccination and SARS-CoV-2 variants. Study summary: Dosing was one shot or two shots 56 days apart.

Specified treatment: around 19 received Ad26.COV2.S at low or high dose, single or two shots; several received placebo; per-sample allocation not given. Each sample was drawn 63 days after the first injection (of vaccine or placebo). Measured with immunoSEQ multiplex PCR; TCRdb has only the in-frame clones, and not every one. The sample holds about 400,000 clones, around 92% seen once. The junction had 7 bases not matched to a gene; V was cut back by 5 bases and J by 4 bases. CDR1 and CDR2 (germline): MNHNY, SVGAGI (reference sequence). The CDR3 contains 15 residues. The sequencing here drew on peripheral blood, taken in a trial of Ad26.COV2.S vaccine versus placebo. The sequence came from a person aged 18-65 years who received the Ad26.COV2.S COVID-19 vaccine or a placebo. The chain combines TRBV6-6 with TRBJ2-1; TRBD1 matches at 8 bases. CDR3 protein: CASSPIRDRYNEQFF. The DNA for the CDR3 is TGTGCCAGCAGTCCCATCCGGGACAGGTACAATGAGCAGTTCTTC.